These T cell receptor beta chains were read from a single sample in a study of blood T cell repertoires in COVID-19. The table came from immunoSEQ multiplex PCR; TCRdb's copy has only in-frame clones and leaves some out. The sample has 95,000 to 150,000 clones; about 78% are singletons. Material: peripheral blood. The receptor set was obtained from a man between 65 and 85 years old with acute or convalescent COVID-19. The CDR3 runs from the conserved cysteine through the conserved F or W. A D gene is named only where the DNA matches it firmly. Clone size, where shown, is once, few, many, or a class for clones that have expanded.

.,.,TRBV7-3,TRBJ1-3,CASSLSGGAGNTIYF,TGTGCCAGCAGCTTAAGCGGGGGAGCTGGAAACACCATATATTTT
.,.,TRBV7-9,TRBJ2-2,CASSSVGNTGELFF,TGTGCCAGCAGCTCGGTCGGGAACACCGGGGAGCTGTTTTTT
few,.,TRBV11-1,TRBJ1-2,CASSLQYPSYGYTF,TGTGCCAGCAGCTTACAGTATCCATCCTATGGCTACACCTTC
.,TRBD1,TRBV6-4,TRBJ2-6,CASSRDSLASGANVLTF,TGTGCCAGCAGTAGGGACAGCCTAGCCTCTGGGGCCAACGTCCTGACTTTC
few,TRBD1,TRBV12-3/TRBV12-4,TRBJ1-2,CASSKTGVGYTF,TGTGCCAGCAGTAAAACAGGGGTTGGCTACACCTTC
.,TRBD1,TRBV12-3/TRBV12-4,TRBJ1-6,CASSWGQGSPLHF,TGTGCCAGCAGTTGGGGACAGGGTTCACCCCTCCACTTT
.,.,TRBV7-2,TRBJ2-5,CASSLAPRRQETQYF,TGTGCCAGCAGCTTAGCGCCCAGGCGCCAAGAGACCCAGTACTTC
.,TRBD1,TRBV28,TRBJ1-1,CASSDPYRGRGAFF,TGTGCCAGCAGTGACCCTTACAGGGGGCGAGGAGCTTTCTTT
few,.,TRBV5-1,TRBJ1-3,CASSLDRFPGNTIYF,TGCGCCAGCAGCTTGGACAGGTTTCCTGGAAACACCATATATTTT
.,.,TRBV9,TRBJ1-2,CASSVGRKNYGYTF,TGTGCCAGCAGCGTAGGCAGGAAAAACTATGGCTACACCTTC
.,.,TRBV7-2,TRBJ1-1,CASSFGGKGSMNTEAFF,TGTGCCAGCAGCTTCGGCGGGAAGGGGAGCATGAACACTGAAGCTTTCTTT
.,TRBD1,TRBV3-1/TRBV3-2,TRBJ1-1,CASSMTGGTEAFF,TGTGCCAGCAGTATGACAGGGGGGACTGAAGCTTTCTTT
.,.,TRBV7-2,TRBJ1-5,CASSPRGNQPQHF,TGTGCCAGCAGCCCCAGGGGAAACCAGCCCCAGCATTTT
.,.,TRBV5-1,TRBJ2-5,CASSLGGSTGGLQETQYF,TGCGCCAGCAGCTTGGGGGGTTCTACCGGGGGATTACAAGAGACCCAGTACTTC
.,TRBD1,TRBV6-5,TRBJ1-6,CASSYGLGQGDSPLHF,TGTGCCAGCAGTTACGGCCTCGGACAGGGCGATTCACCCCTCCACTTT
.,.,TRBV20-1,TRBJ1-1,CSASTGMNTEAFF,TGCAGTGCCAGTACAGGGATGAACACTGAAGCTTTCTTT
.,.,TRBV19,TRBJ1-4,CASSIPGFLNEKLFF,TGTGCCAGTAGTATCCCCGGTTTTCTTAATGAAAAACTGTTTTTT
few,TRBD1,TRBV5-4,TRBJ1-1,CASSPTTGLKNTEAFF,TGTGCCAGCAGCCCAACGACAGGGCTTAAGAACACTGAAGCTTTCTTT
few,TRBD1,TRBV10-3,TRBJ1-5,CAIRSQGDQPQHF,TGTGCCATCAGATCCCAGGGGGATCAGCCCCAGCATTTT
.,.,TRBV5-1,TRBJ1-4,CASRPSGTNEKLFF,TGCGCCAGCCGCCCCTCGGGGACTAATGAAAAACTGTTTTTT
.,TRBD2,TRBV6-2/TRBV6-3,TRBJ2-3,CASSYGLVGTDTQYF,TGTGCCAGCAGTTACGGACTAGTAGGCACAGATACGCAGTATTTT
.,.,TRBV6-5,TRBJ1-5,CAGGGNQPQHF,TGTGCGGGGGGGGGCAATCAGCCCCAGCATTTT
.,.,TRBV4-2,TRBJ1-4,CASMVGGTNEKLFF,TGTGCCAGCATGGTAGGGGGAACTAATGAAAAACTGTTTTTT
.,.,TRBV6-2/TRBV6-3,TRBJ1-1,CASSYAQQGHTEAFF,TGTGCCAGCAGTTACGCCCAACAGGGCCACACTGAAGCTTTCTTT
.,.,TRBV11-2,TRBJ2-1,CASSPSGKPYNEQFF,TGTGCCAGCAGCCCCTCAGGGAAACCCTACAATGAGCAGTTCTTC
.,TRBD2,TRBV11-3,TRBJ2-1,CASSLISGYNEQFF,TGTGCCAGCAGCTTAATTAGCGGGTACAATGAGCAGTTCTTC
.,TRBD1,TRBV4-3,TRBJ1-2,CASSQVPGTDHEANYGYTF,TGCGCCAGCAGCCAAGTACCCGGGACAGATCATGAAGCTAACTATGGCTACACCTTC
few,TRBD1,TRBV7-2,TRBJ1-2,CASSVPGQAVGGYTF,TGTGCCAGCAGCGTACCGGGACAGGCCGTAGGGGGCTACACCTTC
once,.,TRBV7-8,TRBJ1-1,CASSLFSGHMNTEAFF,TGTGCCAGCAGCTTATTTTCGGGACACATGAACACTGAAGCTTTCTTT
.,TRBD2,TRBV25-1,TRBJ2-3,CASSDATSGADTQYF,TGTGCCAGCAGTGATGCTACTAGCGGGGCGGATACGCAGTATTTT
.,.,TRBV6-5,TRBJ1-1,CASSYAYRVGTEAFF,TGTGCCAGCAGTTACGCTTACAGGGTCGGAACTGAAGCTTTCTTT
.,.,TRBV4-3,TRBJ2-7,CASSQGARADEQYF,TGCGCCAGCAGCCAAGGAGCGCGCGCGGACGAGCAGTACTTC
.,TRBD1,TRBV24-1,TRBJ2-2,CATSGTGASGHRGAVF,TGTGCCACCAGCGGGACAGGGGCCAGCGGGCACCGGGGAGCTGTTTTT
.,TRBD2,TRBV4-1,TRBJ2-1,CASSQGVSSGGANEQFF,TGCGCCAGCAGCCAAGGTGTTAGTAGCGGGGGGGCCAATGAGCAGTTCTTC
.,.,TRBV3-1/TRBV3-2,TRBJ1-3,CASSPNRETGNTIYF,TGTGCCAGCAGCCCAAACCGGGAGACCGGAAACACCATATATTTT
.,.,TRBV10-3,TRBJ1-1,CAISPGNAGRTEAFF,TGTGCCATCAGTCCAGGGAATGCGGGAAGGACTGAAGCTTTCTTT
.,TRBD1,TRBV19,TRBJ1-5,CASSIMGQNNQPQHF,TGTGCCAGTAGTATTATGGGACAGAACAATCAGCCCCAGCATTTT
.,TRBD1,TRBV7-9,TRBJ1-3,CASSTQGAIGNTIYF,TGTGCCAGCAGCACACAGGGGGCCATTGGAAACACCATATATTTT
.,TRBD2,TRBV7-8,TRBJ2-3,CASSLGGGDTDTQYF,TGTGCCAGCAGCCTTGGCGGGGGGGACACAGATACGCAGTATTTT
.,TRBD1,TRBV6-5,TRBJ1-2,CASRNPGQVARYTF,TGTGCCAGCAGGAACCCGGGACAGGTCGCACGATACACCTTC
.,TRBD1,TRBV5-6,TRBJ1-1,CASSLVLGTGPISAEAFF,TGTGCCAGCAGCTTGGTCCTCGGGACAGGACCGATTTCCGCTGAAGCTTTCTTT
.,.,TRBV9,TRBJ1-2,CASSGRANYGYTF,TGTGCCAGCAGCGGCAGGGCGAACTATGGCTACACCTTC
.,TRBD2,TRBV6-1,TRBJ2-2,CASREGTSGSVYTGELFF,TGTGCCAGCAGGGAAGGGACTAGCGGGAGTGTTTACACCGGGGAGCTGTTTTTT
.,.,TRBV6-5,TRBJ1-2,CASRDPAAPSGYTF,TGTGCCAGCAGGGACCCAGCGGCTCCCAGCGGCTACACCTTC
.,TRBD2,TRBV9,TRBJ2-4,CASSPPLAGVAKNIQYF,TGTGCCAGCAGCCCCCCACTAGCGGGGGTAGCCAAAAACATTCAGTACTTC
.,TRBD1,TRBV19,TRBJ1-5,CATDREGLQPQHF,TGTGCCACCGACAGGGAAGGGTTGCAGCCCCAGCATTTT
.,TRBD2,TRBV3-1/TRBV3-2,TRBJ2-1,CASSPSGGAYNEQFF,TGTGCCAGCAGCCCCAGCGGGGGGGCCTACAATGAGCAGTTCTTC
.,.,TRBV7-8,TRBJ2-5,CASSPRETQYF,TGTGCCAGCAGCCCCAGGGAGACCCAGTACTTC
.,.,TRBV5-1,TRBJ2-5,CASSLEWPQETQYF,TGCGCCAGCAGCTTGGAATGGCCGCAAGAGACCCAGTACTTC
.,TRBD1,TRBV19,TRBJ2-7,CASSRVGTGVGYEQYF,TGTGCCAGTAGTCGCGTGGGGACAGGGGTTGGCTACGAGCAGTACTTC
.,.,TRBV24-1,TRBJ1-5,CATSDPGAGNQPQHF,TGTGCCACCAGTGATCCTGGGGCAGGGAATCAGCCCCAGCATTTT